The rows below give T cell receptor beta chains drawn from one sample of a study of response to subunit inactivated influenza vaccine. TCRdb used MiXCR to reprocess the RT-PCR reads, holding one entry per CDR3 protein. This sample carries about 500,000 distinct CDR3 sequences, 16% of them seen once, and the ten largest clones take approximately 3%. Sequencing was performed on CD4+ T cells sorted from PBMCs, taken 23 to 25 months after vaccination. The origin of the receptors is a man aged 45 to 70 who received an inactivated influenza vaccine. CDR3s include the opening cysteine and the closing phenylalanine or tryptophan. Fields, in order: J gene, D gene, V gene, clone size, CDR3 protein, CDR3 DNA. The D gene is left open where the match is weak. Clone size is shown for a subset of rows, as once, few, many or a class of expanded clone.

TRBJ2-7,.,TRBV10-3,few,CAISESTPPDEQYF,TGTGCCATCAGTGAGTCTACGCCTCCCGACGAGCAGTACTTC
TRBJ2-1,TRBD2,TRBV20-1,few,CSARGLAGSYNEQFF,TGCAGTGCTAGAGGGCTAGCGGGCTCCTACAATGAGCAGTTCTTC
TRBJ1-3,.,TRBV4-3,few,CASSQGPSGNTIYF,TGCGCCAGCAGCCAAGGGCCCTCTGGAAACACCATATATTTT
TRBJ1-4,.,TRBV29-1,.,CSVEGPGTPDRRLFF,TGCAGCGTTGAGGGACCCGGGACACCGGATAGGAGACTGTTTTTT
TRBJ2-3,.,TRBV20-1,.,CSAVRIDTSTDTQYF,TGCAGTGCTGTCAGGATAGACACTAGCACAGATACGCAGTATTTT
TRBJ1-2,.,TRBV18,.,CASSQEKNYGYTF,TGTGCCAGCTCGCAGGAGAAGAACTATGGCTACACCTTC
TRBJ2-7,.,TRBV5-1,few,CASSLTGIEQYF,TGCGCCAGCAGCTTAACAGGGATAGAGCAGTACTTC
TRBJ2-1,.,TRBV12-3/TRBV12-4,few,CASSYTGHEQFF,TGTGCCAGCAGTTATACAGGGCATGAGCAGTTCTTC
TRBJ2-1,TRBD2,TRBV12-3/TRBV12-4,.,CASSFRGLAGGGPYNEQFF,TGTGCCAGCAGTTTTCGTGGGCTAGCGGGAGGGGGGCCCTACAATGAGCAGTTCTTC
TRBJ2-5,TRBD1,TRBV3-1,.,CASSHPGRQGEETQYF,TGTGCCAGCAGCCACCCCGGACGACAGGGGGAGGAGACCCAGTACTTC
TRBJ2-4,.,TRBV12-3/TRBV12-4,.,CVGSLTEAKNIQYF,TGTGTTGGCAGTTTGACAGAGGCCAAAAACATTCAGTACTTC
TRBJ2-7,TRBD1,TRBV28,few,CASSPRGQGYEQYF,TGTGCCAGCAGTCCGCGGGGACAGGGGTACGAGCAGTACTTC